A selection of T cell receptor beta chains follows, all from one sample in a study of T cell repertoires in cytomegalovirus infection. Their antigens are not known. TCRdb redid the calling of the reads with MiXCR, one entry per CDR3 protein. The table includes about half a million distinct CDR3 sequences, 33% detected once. The source was cultured PBMCs, collected from culture after CMV antigen stimulation. These receptors were obtained from a human donor in good health (CMV status not recorded). Some clones in this sample may be carry-over from other donors' samples. The CDR3 runs from the conserved cysteine through the conserved F or W. A D gene is named only where the DNA matches it firmly. Only part of the rows carry a size: once, few, many, or a class if the clone is expanded.

length	size	D	V	J	DNA	CDR3
16	many	.	TRBV7-7	TRBJ2-5	TGTGCCAGCAGCCCAAACCCGGGCAGGGTCCAAGAGACCCAGTACTTC	CASSPNPGRVQETQYF
16	few	.	TRBV12-3/TRBV12-4	TRBJ1-2	TGTGCCAGCAGTCACGACTCTACAACAGGGTCCTATGGCTACACCTTC	CASSHDSTTGSYGYTF
14	many	TRBD1	TRBV7-2	TRBJ2-3	TGTGCCAGCAGCCTCGGACAGGGGGCAGATACGCAGTATTTT	CASSLGQGADTQYF
15	.	.	TRBV11-2	TRBJ2-1	TGTGCCAGCAGCTTAGAAGGGGCGGAGAGCAATGAGCAGTTCTTC	CASSLEGAESNEQFF
15	.	TRBD1	TRBV7-9	TRBJ1-4	TGTGCCAGCAGCGCTCCAGGGGGAGCTAATGAAAAACTGTTTTTT	CASSAPGGANEKLFF
16	.	.	TRBV3-1	TRBJ2-1	TGTGCCAGCAGCCCCCGCGGGGAGGACCCTCTCGGTGAGCAGTTCTTC	CASSPRGEDPLGEQFF
13	few	.	TRBV20-1	TRBJ2-1	TGCAGTGCTAGGGGGTCGGTGAGGTCTGAGCAGTTCTTC	CSARGSVRSEQFF
19	many	TRBD1	TRBV28	TRBJ2-6	TGTGCCACCAGGGGGTATCCGGGACAGGGTGGCTCTGGGGCCAACGTCCTGACTTTC	CATRGYPGQGGSGANVLTF
14	.	.	TRBV7-2	TRBJ2-5	TGTGCCAGCAGCTTTAAAGGACAGAAAGAGACCCAGTACTTC	CASSFKGQKETQYF
16	.	TRBD2	TRBV6-1	TRBJ2-1	TGTGCCAGCAGGGAGGACTCAGCGGGAGGGGGAGATGAGCAGTTCTTC	CASREDSAGGGDEQFF
14	.	TRBD1	TRBV20-1	TRBJ2-7	TGCAGTGCTAGAGGCCGCCCAGGGGGCTACGAGCAGTACTTC	CSARGRPGGYEQYF
15	.	.	TRBV6-5	TRBJ1-1	TGTGCCAGCAGCTCTCCATCCAGGGCGGGCACTGAAGCTTTCTTT	CASSSPSRAGTEAFF
13	.	.	TRBV27	TRBJ2-7	TGTGCCAGCAGTGCGACTGCTTCCTACGAGCAGTACTTC	CASSATASYEQYF
16	.	TRBD2	TRBV5-4	TRBJ2-5	TGTGCCAGCAGCACCCCCGGGGGGGGGGTCCAAGAGACCCAGTACTTC	CASSTPGGGVQETQYF
14	.	TRBD1	TRBV28	TRBJ2-7	TGTGCCAGCGCCTTGACAGGGGGCGGTTACGAGCAGTACTTC	CASALTGGGYEQYF
15	.	TRBD1	TRBV5-1	TRBJ2-5	TGCGCCAGCAGCTTGGGGGACAGGGAAGGCGAGACCCAGTACTTC	CASSLGDREGETQYF
15	.	.	TRBV5-1	TRBJ2-5	TGCGCCAGCAGCACCCGATCGAGCGTCCAAGAGACCCAGTACTTC	CASSTRSSVQETQYF
19	few	TRBD1	TRBV12-5	TRBJ1-3	TGTGCTAGTGGTCCTGGCCCAGGACAGGGAGGCTCTTCGGGAAACACCATATATTTT	CASGPGPGQGGSSGNTIYF
12	.	TRBD1	TRBV29-1	TRBJ2-7	TGCAGCGCAGGGACAGGGTTGTACGAGCAGTACTTC	CSAGTGLYEQYF
14	.	.	TRBV11-2	TRBJ1-3	TGTGCCAGCAGCTTTGCCCTTGCTGGAAACACCATATATTTT	CASSFALAGNTIYF
15	few	TRBD1	TRBV11-3	TRBJ1-1	TGTGCCAGCAGCCGGCGGACAGGGGCGAACACTGAAGCTTTCTTT	CASSRRTGANTEAFF
15	.	TRBD2	TRBV11-1	TRBJ2-1	TGTGCCAGCAGCCAAGCGGGACGACGGGCTAATGAGCAGTTCTTC	CASSQAGRRANEQFF
12	.	TRBD1	TRBV24-1	TRBJ1-5	TGTGCCACCAGTGACCCAGGGGGGCCCCAGCATTTT	CATSDPGGPQHF
15	.	TRBD1	TRBV5-1	TRBJ2-7	TGCGCCAGCAGCGCCGCCGGGACAGGGCCCTACGAGCAGTACTTC	CASSAAGTGPYEQYF
14	many	TRBD2	TRBV7-9	TRBJ2-4	TGTGCCAGCAGCAAGGGACTAGCGGGAAACATTCAGTACTTC	CASSKGLAGNIQYF
15	.	.	TRBV7-2	TRBJ1-2	TGTGCCAGCAGCTTAGAGGGTACCTCGGACTATGGCTACACCTTC	CASSLEGTSDYGYTF
14	.	.	TRBV7-4	TRBJ1-1	TGTGCCAGCAGCTTAGGTAATGCTGGACCTGAAGCTTTCTTT	CASSLGNAGPEAFF
15	.	TRBD1	TRBV15	TRBJ1-5	TGTGCCACCGCCAGACAGGGAAAGAGAAATCAGCCCCAGCATTTT	CATARQGKRNQPQHF
13	.	.	TRBV7-7	TRBJ1-1	TGTGCTAGCAGCGCTGACTCTGGCGCTGAAGCTTTCTTT	CASSADSGAEAFF
16	few	.	TRBV27	TRBJ2-7	TGTGCCAGCAGTCTGTATGGGACGGCGGTGGCCTACGAGCAGTACTTC	CASSLYGTAVAYEQYF
12	.	.	TRBV12-3/TRBV12-4	TRBJ1-4	TGTGCCAGCAGTATCAACAGGGAAAAACTGTTTTTT	CASSINREKLFF
13	few	.	TRBV19	TRBJ1-6	TGTGCCAGTAGTATACAGAGACAGTCACCCCTCCACTTT	CASSIQRQSPLHF
14	few	.	TRBV7-2	TRBJ2-1	TGTGCCAGCAGCTTAGAGGTTTTGACCAATGAGCAGTTCTTC	CASSLEVLTNEQFF
13	few	.	TRBV20-1	TRBJ1-4	TGCAGTGCTAGGAGACTGGACGATGAAAAACTGTTTTTT	CSARRLDDEKLFF
16	few	TRBD2	TRBV6-5	TRBJ2-7	TGTGCCAGCAGTTCCTCCGGGACTAGCGGGTTCGGGGAGCAGTACTTC	CASSSSGTSGFGEQYF
15	few	TRBD1	TRBV7-2	TRBJ2-2	TGTGCCAGCAGCTCATATTCAGGGGGCACCGGGGAGCTGTTTTTT	CASSSYSGGTGELFF
12	.	.	TRBV29-1	TRBJ1-1	TGCAGCGCCGGACAATTGAACACTGAAGCTTTCTTT	CSAGQLNTEAFF
17	few	.	TRBV7-9	TRBJ2-1	TGTGCCAGCAGCTTACGTAGCGGAATACCGACCTACAATGAGCAGTTCTTC	CASSLRSGIPTYNEQFF
15	few	TRBD1	TRBV4-1	TRBJ1-2	TGCGCCAGCAGCCAAGTAACAGGGGAGAACTATGGCTACACCTTC	CASSQVTGENYGYTF
12	.	TRBD1	TRBV28	TRBJ1-2	TGTGCCAGCAGTTTAAACCTCGGGACAGGGGACTTC	CASSLNLGTGDF
13	few	.	TRBV10-3	TRBJ1-1	TGTGCCATCAGTGAGTTAGGGGGGACTGAAGCTTTCTTT	CAISELGGTEAFF
18	.	TRBD2	TRBV7-2	TRBJ2-5	TGTGCCAGCAGCTTAGTAACTAGCGGGAGGGGGGGGCAAGAGACCCAGTACTTC	CASSLVTSGRGGQETQYF
15	.	.	TRBV4-1	TRBJ1-5	TGCGCCAGCAGCCAAGATCTGGCAGGTGATCAGCCCCAGCATTTT	CASSQDLAGDQPQHF
18	few	.	TRBV29-1	TRBJ2-1	TGCATCGCCTCAAGAGGATTGAATAGTTTAAGCTCCTACAATGAGCAGTTCTTC	CIASRGLNSLSSYNEQFF
14	many	TRBD1	TRBV28	TRBJ1-2	TGTGCCAGCAGTTTATCAGACAGGGCCCTAACGAGGACCTTC	CASSLSDRALTRTF
11	few	.	TRBV6-5	TRBJ1-2	TGTGCCAGCAGTGATATGTATGGCTACACCTTC	CASSDMYGYTF
17	.	.	TRBV6-1	TRBJ1-5	TGTGCCAGCAGTGAAGCGCTGGGAGGGCCTAGCAATCAGCCCCAGCATTTT	CASSEALGGPSNQPQHF